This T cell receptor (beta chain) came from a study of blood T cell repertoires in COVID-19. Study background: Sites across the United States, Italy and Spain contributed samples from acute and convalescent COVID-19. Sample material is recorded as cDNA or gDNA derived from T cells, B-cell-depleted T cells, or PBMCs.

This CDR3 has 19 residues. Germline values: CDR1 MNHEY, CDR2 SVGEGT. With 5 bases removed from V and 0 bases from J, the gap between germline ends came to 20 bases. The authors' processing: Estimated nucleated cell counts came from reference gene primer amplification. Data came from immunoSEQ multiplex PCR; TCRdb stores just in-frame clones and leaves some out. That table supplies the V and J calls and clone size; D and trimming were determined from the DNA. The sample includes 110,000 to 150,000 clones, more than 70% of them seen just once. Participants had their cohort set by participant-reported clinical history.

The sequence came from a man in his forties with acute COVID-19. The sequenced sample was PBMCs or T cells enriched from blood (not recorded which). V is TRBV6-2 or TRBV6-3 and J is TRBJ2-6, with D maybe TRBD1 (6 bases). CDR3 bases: TGTGCCAGCAGTAATCAATGGGGACATCGGGGCTCTGGGGCCAACGTCCTGACTTTC. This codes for CASSNQWGHRGSGANVLTF.